This passage covers 28 T cell receptor beta chains from one sample sequenced in a study of T cells after yellow fever vaccination. TCRdb analysed the 5' RACE reads with MiXCR anew, one entry per CDR3 protein. The sample lists some 32,000 distinct CDR3 sequences, approximately 4.4% occurring once. Source: CD8+ T cells sorted from PBMCs, taken 5 days after the yellow fever booster vaccination. The receptors shown here come from a man aged 25 to 40 who received the YFV17D yellow fever vaccine.

The chain uses TRBV2 and TRBJ2-5; 9 nucleotides agree with TRBD2. Germline loops: CDR1 SNHLY, CDR2 FYNNEI. The CDR3 loop spans 16 amino acids. Trimming took 8 bases from V and 4 from J; bases not matched to a gene: 14. The CDR3 sequence: CASREVGGRAPETQYF. CDR3 nucleotides: TGTGCCAGCCGCGAGGTGGGCGGGAGGGCCCCAGAGACCCAGTACTTC.

This clonotype was counted at least ten times. The chain links TRBV25-1 to TRBJ2-3; 9 nucleotides agree with TRBD1. This CDR3 is 14 amino acids long. V shed 6 bases and J 4 bases; nucleotides not matched to a gene: 5. In germline, CDR1 is MGHDK, CDR2 SYGVNS. CDR3 in DNA: TGTGCCAGCAGCTGGGACAGGGTCTCAGATACGCAGTATTTT. Translating it yields CASSWDRVSDTQYF.

This clonotype was observed many times. The V gene is TRBV7-2, the J gene TRBJ1-1, with no clear D. The V and J ends lost 1 base and 0 bases respectively, with 12 bases between them. The CDR3 extends over 16 amino acids. Germline V lookup: CDR1 SGHTA, CDR2 FQGNSA. The CDR3 here is CASSLEGSFMNTEAFF. CDR3 DNA: TGTGCCAGCAGCTTAGAGGGCAGCTTCATGAACACTGAAGCTTTCTTT.

This clonotype was detected a few times. A much bigger clone sits one base away, suggesting this may be a read error. The rearrangement joins TRBV21-1 to TRBJ1-4; the DNA was not used to check the table's D call, TRBD1. TRBV21-1 has pseudogene status. The CDR3 extends over 16 amino acids. As DNA, the CDR3 is TGTGCCAGCAGCTCAAGAGTCGACAGTGTGTCTGAAAAACTGTTTTTT. Translating gives CASSSRVDSVSEKLFF.

In its sample, this clonotype was seen a few times. The rearrangement joins TRBV23-1 to TRBJ2-3; TRBD2 matches 8 bases. TRBV23-1 is assigned to the ORF class and has an uncertain function. The CDR3 is 16 residues long. V dropped 9 bases and J dropped 2; count of bases not matched to a gene: 13. The CDR3 is CASNPPLAGFTDTQYF. The CDR3 coding sequence is TGCGCCAGTAACCCCCCCTTAGCGGGATTCACAGATACGCAGTATTTT.

This clonotype was counted ten times or more. The chain carries TRBV5-1 and TRBJ2-7, with D possibly TRBD2 on 6 matching bases. The CDR3 spans 15 residues. V lost 1 base and J 7 bases, leaving 18 bases between the germline ends. Per the germline V gene, CDR1 is SGHRS and CDR2 is YFSETQ. The CDR3 region is CASSLTSPPLWEQYF. DNA for the CDR3: TGCGCCAGCAGCTTGACTAGCCCCCCGTTGTGGGAGCAGTACTTC.

Ten or more counts support this clonotype. V is TRBV20-1 and J is TRBJ2-1, with TRBD2 as a possible D gene (5 bases). V was cut by 5 bases and J by 0 bases, with 14 bases left in between. Germline values: CDR1 DFQATT, CDR2 SNEGSKA (reference sequence). The CDR3 is 15 residues long. CDR3 region: CSADQPGNSYNEQFF. CDR3 in DNA: TGCAGTGCTGACCAACCCGGGAACTCCTACAATGAGCAGTTCTTC.

This clonotype came up many times. The chain combines TRBV6-5 with TRBJ2-7; D is possibly TRBD2 (6 bases). Germline V gives CDR1 MNHEY, CDR2 SVGAGI. V was clipped by 2 bases and J by 0 bases, with 8 bases between them. The CDR3 length is 14 residues. CDR3 residues: CASSYAGPSYEQYF. In DNA form, the CDR3 reads TGTGCCAGCAGTTACGCGGGACCCTCCTACGAGCAGTACTTC.

The gene calls are TRBV6-5 and TRBJ2-2; 9 nucleotides line up with TRBD2. Looked up from germline, CDR1 is MNHEY and CDR2 is SVGAGI. The trim removed 0 bases at V and 2 bases at J, leaving 1 base unmatched. There are 16 residues in the CDR3. CDR3: CASSYSGTSNTGELFF. Here the CDR3 DNA reads TGTGCCAGCAGTTACTCCGGGACTAGCAACACCGGGGAGCTGTTTTTT.

The sample holds many counts of this clonotype. This chain uses TRBV6-1 with TRBJ2-3, with 8 bases matching TRBD2. Germline V gene sequence: CDR1 MNHNS, CDR2 SASEGT. V lost 7 bases and J lost 0; bases outside the gene matches: 3. The CDR3 totals 14 residues. The CDR3 loop reads CASIPGGSTDTQYF. As DNA, the CDR3 is TGTGCCAGCATCCCGGGAGGGAGCACAGATACGCAGTATTTT.

This clonotype was picked up many times. The rearrangement links TRBV28 to TRBJ2-7; D is perhaps TRBD1 or TRBD2 (5 bases each). The CDR3 has 14 amino acids. Germline V gene lookup returns CDR1 MDHEN and CDR2 SYDVKM. Trimming left V 2 bases short and J 5 bases short, with 13 bases between. CDR3 in amino acids: CASSLPGTPNEQYF. For the CDR3, the DNA is TGTGCCAGCAGTTTACCGGGGACCCCCAACGAGCAGTACTTC.

This clonotype has at least ten counts. This chain joins TRBV28 and TRBJ2-1; 8 nucleotides line up with TRBD2. CDR1 is MDHEN and CDR2 is SYDVKM in the germline V gene. CDR3 length: 16 amino acids. Germline trimming cut 7 bases from V and 0 bases from J; bases unmatched to any gene: 8. Here the CDR3 reads CASIKAGTSSYNEQFF. Here the CDR3 DNA reads TGTGCCAGCATAAAAGCCGGGACTAGCTCCTACAATGAGCAGTTCTTC.

There are many counts of this clonotype. The chain uses TRBV29-1 and TRBJ2-2, with 12 bases fitting TRBD2. The CDR3 extends over 17 amino acids. Looked up from germline, CDR1 is SQVTM and CDR2 is ANQGSEA. After removal of 1 base from V and 6 bases from J, the junction contained 9 bases not matched to a gene. In DNA form, the CDR3 reads TGCAGCGTTGAAGTTCTGGGGCTAGCGGGAGGGGCCGGGGAGCTGTTTTTT. Translation gives CSVEVLGLAGGAGELFF.

This clonotype was seen a few times. The DNA of the CDR3 is TGTGCCAGCAGCCAAGAGGGGGGTGACCACTACGAGCAGTACTTC. Amino acids: CASSQEGGDHYEQYF. The gene calls are TRBV3-1 and TRBJ2-7; possibly TRBD2 for D (6 bases). Looked up from germline, CDR1 is LGHDT and CDR2 is YNNKEL (reference sequence). Trimming took off 0 bases at V and 3 bases at J, with 12 bases between the two ends. The CDR3 runs to 15 residues.

This clonotype showed up many times. The rearrangement joins TRBV7-9 to TRBJ2-7, with 7 bases identical to TRBD1. Trimming took 5 bases from V and 5 from J; bases not matched to a gene: 9. Germline lookup yields CDR1 SEHNR and CDR2 FQNEAQ (reference sequence). This CDR3 spans 14 amino acids. In DNA form, the CDR3 reads TGTGCCAGCAGCCCACAGGGGTATTCGGACGAGCAGTACTTC. This translates into CASSPQGYSDEQYF.

The table lists this clonotype with many counts. The CDR3 sequence is CASSYVTGEETQYF. The CDR3 DNA reads as TGTGCCAGCAGTTACGTGACGGGAGAAGAGACCCAGTACTTC. The V gene is TRBV6-2 or TRBV6-3, the J gene TRBJ2-5, with D perhaps TRBD2 (6 bases). Between the trimmed V and J ends, which lost 2 bases and 3 bases, there was a span of 10 bases. The length of the CDR3 is 14 residues. Germline V gene sequence: CDR1 MNHEY, CDR2 SVGEGT.

This clonotype was counted ten times or more. J is TRBJ2-7 and V is TRBV7-9; a weak D match, TRBD1 (5 bases). The length of the CDR3 is 12 residues. Trimming pared 5 bases from V and 2 bases from J, leaving 7 bases between. CDR1 is SEHNR, CDR2 FQNEAQ, per germline (reference sequence). The CDR3 coding sequence is TGTGCCAGCAGCCAGGGCACCTACGAGCAGTACTTC. Its protein is CASSQGTYEQYF.

This clonotype was recorded a few times. This chain links TRBV25-1 with TRBJ1-5, with D unresolved. Trimming cost V 0 bases and J 3 bases, with 6 bases left between them. This CDR3 has 14 amino acids. CDR1 and CDR2 from the germline V gene are MGHDK and SYGVNS. The CDR3 nucleotides are TGTGCCAGCAGTGAATATTCCCTCAATCAGCCCCAGCATTTT. Amino acids: CASSEYSLNQPQHF.

At least ten counts were recorded for this clonotype. The rearrangement links TRBV19 to TRBJ2-7; 12 positions agree with TRBD2. Germline-derived CDR1 and CDR2 are LNHDA and SQIVND (reference sequence). V was pared by 5 bases and J by 3 bases, with 2 bases of the junction left unmatched. The CDR3 covers 14 residues. The CDR3 sequence is CASSATSGSYEQYF. The CDR3 coding sequence is TGTGCCAGTAGTGCGACTAGCGGGAGCTACGAGCAGTACTTC.

This clonotype came up many times. This sequence joins TRBV14 and TRBJ2-7; 9 bases line up with TRBD1. The CDR3 totals 14 residues. V trimming: 6 bases; J trimming: 5 bases; junction bases outside the gene matches: 8. CDR1 and CDR2 (germline): SGHDN, FVKESK. The CDR3 DNA is TGTGCCAGCAGTTGGCAACAGGGGGCAGACGAGCAGTACTTC. The encoded protein is CASSWQQGADEQYF.

This clonotype came up many times. This rearrangement joins TRBV7-2 to TRBJ2-2; D not resolved. The CDR3 extends over 14 amino acids. Between the trimmed V and J ends, which lost 10 bases and 6 bases, there was a span of 18 bases. Germline V gene lookup returns CDR1 SGHTA and CDR2 FQGNSA. CDR3 DNA sequence: TGTGCCACGACCGGGCCCTGGGTTTCCGGGGAGCTGTTTTTT. Protein product: CATTGPWVSGELFF.

The table lists this clonotype with many counts. This sequence joins TRBV7-6 and TRBJ2-3, with TRBD2 as a possible D gene (6 bases). The CDR3 loop spans 17 amino acids. Germline V gene sequence: CDR1 SGHVS, CDR2 FNYEAQ. Trimming stripped 5 bases from V and 2 bases from J, with 20 bases between. The CDR3 region has the DNA TGTGCCAGCAGCACTCCGCTCCTCGGGGGTACCACAGATACGCAGTATTTT. The encoded protein is CASSTPLLGGTTDTQYF. Full variable domain (remainder filled in from reference TRBV7-6 and TRBJ2-3): GAGVSQSPRYKVTKRGQDVALRCDPISGHVSLYWYRQALGQGPEFLTYFNYEAQQDKSGLPNDRFSAERPEGSISTLTIQRTEQRDSAMYRCASSTPLLGGTTDTQYFGPGTRLTVL.

This clonotype has at least ten counts. The V call is TRBV7-2, the J call TRBJ2-7; TRBD2 matches at 9 bases. V lost 4 bases to trimming and J lost 0 bases; unmatched junction nucleotides: 1. Germline assignment: CDR1 SGHTA and CDR2 FQGNSA. The CDR3 runs to 14 residues. CDR3 nucleotide sequence: TGTGCCAGCAGCTGGACTAGCGCCTCCTACGAGCAGTACTTC. Protein: CASSWTSASYEQYF.

This clonotype was recorded many times. CDR3 DNA sequence: TGTGCCAGCAGCTTAAACCCGATAGATACGCAGTATTTT. It codes for CASSLNPIDTQYF. This chain links TRBV7-3 with TRBJ2-3, with D unresolved. The CDR3 covers 13 residues. The germline CDR1 and CDR2 sequences are SGHTA and FQGTGA. V was trimmed by 1 base and J by 5 bases, leaving 7 bases between them. Looking up the rest from reference TRBV7-3 and TRBJ2-3 gives the full variable domain: GAGVSQTPSNKVTEKGKYVELRCDPISGHTALYWYRQSLGQGPEFLIYFQGTGAADDSGLPNDRFFAVRPEGSVSTLKIQRTERGDSAVYLCASSLNPIDTQYFGPGTRLTVL.

The rearrangement joins TRBV4-2 to TRBJ2-2; D gene uncertain. Germline V lookup: CDR1 LGHNA, CDR2 YNFKEQ. CDR3 size: 15 residues. Between the trimmed V and J ends, which lost 0 bases and 10 bases, there was a span of 15 bases. The CDR3 spells CASSQETLVQEELFF. In DNA, the CDR3 is TGTGCCAGCAGCCAAGAGACACTGGTGCAGGAGGAGCTGTTTTTT.

This clonotype was seen many times. This chain uses TRBV2 with TRBJ2-1; perhaps TRBD1 as D (6 bases). V gave up 0 bases and J gave up 1 base, with 10 bases separating them. The CDR3 spans 16 residues. CDR1 and CDR2 (germline): SNHLY, FYNNEI. CDR3 amino acids: CASSEAMDSSYNEQFF. The CDR3 coding sequence is TGTGCCAGCAGTGAAGCGATGGACAGTTCCTACAATGAGCAGTTCTTC.

In this sample, this clonotype turned up many times. The chain has TRBV27 and TRBJ2-7; D tentatively fits TRBD1 or TRBD2 (5 bases each). Germline values: CDR1 MNHEY, CDR2 SMNVEV (reference sequence). The CDR3 consists of 17 residues. V lost 0 bases and J lost 3, with 18 bases in between. The CDR3 loop reads CASSLSWDPGLFYEQYF. As DNA, the CDR3 is TGTGCCAGCAGTTTATCATGGGACCCGGGCCTATTCTACGAGCAGTACTTC.

This clonotype is judged medium-sized. The chain carries TRBV9 and TRBJ2-1; D unclear. The CDR3 consists of 12 residues. Germline V CDR1 and CDR2: SGDLS, YYNGEE. V was clipped by 6 bases and J by 5 bases, with 9 bases between them. The CDR3 loop is CASTTRNNEQFF. The CDR3 DNA is TGTGCCAGCACCACGCGTAACAATGAGCAGTTCTTC.